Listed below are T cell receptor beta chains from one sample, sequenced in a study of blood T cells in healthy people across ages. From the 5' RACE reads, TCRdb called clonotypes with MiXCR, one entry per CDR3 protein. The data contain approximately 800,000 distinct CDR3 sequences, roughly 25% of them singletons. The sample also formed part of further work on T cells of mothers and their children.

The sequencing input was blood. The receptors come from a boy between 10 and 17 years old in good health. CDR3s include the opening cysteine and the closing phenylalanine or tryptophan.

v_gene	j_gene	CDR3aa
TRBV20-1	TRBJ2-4	CSARQDIQYF
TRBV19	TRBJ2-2	CASSRPWPHTGELFF
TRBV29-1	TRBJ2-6	CSVVVGKPGVPGANVLTF
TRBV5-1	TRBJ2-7	CATSPQRGVGEQYF
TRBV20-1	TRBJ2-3	CSARGYSPDTQYF
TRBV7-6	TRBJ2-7	CASSRGSGGGYEQYF
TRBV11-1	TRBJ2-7	CASRAGQHYEQYF
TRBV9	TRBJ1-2	CASSGWGSNYGYTF
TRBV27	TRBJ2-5	CASKRQEQETQYF
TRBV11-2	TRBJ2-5	CASTREIQDRGETQYF
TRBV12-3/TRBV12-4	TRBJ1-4	CASSLLHRANEKLFF
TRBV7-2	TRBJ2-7	CASSLSSGGFGSYEQYF
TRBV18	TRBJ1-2	CASTGTAYGYTF
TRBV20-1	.	CSADLRRSQETQYF
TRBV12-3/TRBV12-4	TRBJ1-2	CASSFNGDRAAGYTF
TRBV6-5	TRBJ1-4	CASSYSQGTNEKLFF
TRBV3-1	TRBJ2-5	CAHGSKTQYF
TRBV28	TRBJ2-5	CASSHGGARETQYF
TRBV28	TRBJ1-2	CASTLGQVGGYTF